A single sample is the source of the 30 T cell receptor beta chains below, sequenced in a study of monozygotic twins with inflammatory bowel disease. Reprocessing the 5' RACE reads, TCRdb reports a single entry for every CDR3 protein and omits DNA. The sample data list approximately 400,000 distinct CDR3 sequences. The specimen was blood. Receptors were obtained from a human donor with ulcerative colitis or Crohn's disease, or a healthy co-twin of an affected twin (not recorded which).

The V call is TRBV20-1, the J call TRBJ2-7; TCRdb gives TRBD1 as the D gene, but with no DNA this cannot be confirmed. Germline values: CDR1 DFQATT, CDR2 SNEGSKA (reference sequence). The CDR3 loop spans 14 amino acids. CDR3 protein: CSARGQGRTYEQYF.

The V call is TRBV2, the J call TRBJ2-7; the TRBD1 assignment by TCRdb is unverifiable without DNA. Germline lookup yields CDR1 SNHLY and CDR2 FYNNEI. This CDR3 has 13 residues. CDR3 protein: CASSGDGPYEQYF.

This chain connects TRBV29-1 to TRBJ2-2; TCRdb selects TRBD2, and the lack of DNA leaves this call unchecked. There are 13 residues in the CDR3. Germline CDR1 and CDR2: SQVTM and ANQGSEA. The CDR3 sequence is CSAPGGGTGELFF.

The V and J genes are TRBV6-2 or TRBV6-3 and TRBJ2-5; lacking DNA, the TRBD1 call made by TCRdb goes unchecked. This CDR3 spans 12 amino acids. Germline CDR1 is MNHEY and CDR2 is SVGEGT. CDR3 sequence reads: CATSGTEETQYF.

The J gene is TRBJ2-5, the V gene TRBV20-1; the TCRdb D gene call, TRBD2, has no DNA to confirm it. CDR1 is DFQATT and CDR2 is SNEGSKA in the germline V gene (reference sequence). This CDR3 is 17 amino acids long. The CDR3 protein is CSARGSRSGRARETQYF.

This chain uses TRBV5-4 with TRBJ2-2; TCRdb outputs TRBD1, but without DNA this stays unchecked. The CDR3 runs to 15 residues. Germline-derived CDR1 and CDR2 are SGHNT and YYREEE (reference sequence). The CDR3 reads CASSPGTKNTGELFF.

V and J are TRBV12-3 or TRBV12-4 and TRBJ2-1; TCRdb lists TRBD2, though no DNA is available to test this call. There are 15 residues in the CDR3. The CDR3 sequence: CASSQQGLAANEQFF.

CDR3 region: CASRTSGSTDTQYF. The rearrangement uses TRBV5-1 and TRBJ2-3; TCRdb proposes TRBD2, but this gene call is untestable without DNA. The CDR3 has 14 residues. Germline loops: CDR1 SGHRS, CDR2 YFSETQ.

The chain uses TRBV27 and TRBJ1-4. The CDR3 has 15 residues. The germline CDR1 and CDR2 sequences are MNHEY and SMNVEV (reference sequence). CDR3 loop: CASSLEGFPNEKLFF.

The chain uses TRBV5-4 and TRBJ2-4; there is no DNA to check the TCRdb D call of TRBD1. The CDR3 loop spans 13 amino acids. Looked up from germline, CDR1 is SGHNT and CDR2 is YYREEE (reference sequence). The CDR3 loop reads CASSRTGEGIQYF. The entire variable domain, with the rest obtained from reference TRBV5-4 and TRBJ2-4, is as follows: ETGVTQSPTHLIKTRGQQVTLRCSSQSGHNTVSWYQQALGQGPQFIFQYYREEENGRGNFPPRFSGLQFPNYSSELNVNALELDDSALYLCASSRTGEGIQYFGAGTRLSVL.

The chain employs TRBV7-9 and TRBJ2-7; TCRdb reports TRBD2, a call that lacks DNA to check it against. CDR1 and CDR2 (germline): SEHNR, FQNEAQ (reference sequence). The CDR3 contains 17 residues. This CDR3 reads CASSLAEGLAVTYEQYF.

This CDR3 is CASSWRGHKVGYTF. This chain connects TRBV5-1 to TRBJ1-2; the D call from TCRdb, TRBD1, cannot be confirmed without DNA. The germline V gene encodes CDR1 SGHRS and CDR2 YFSETQ. CDR3 length: 14 amino acids.

V usage is TRBV20-1 and J usage is TRBJ2-3; the TRBD2 assignment by TCRdb is unverifiable without DNA. CDR1 and CDR2 (germline): DFQATT, SNEGSKA (reference sequence). The CDR3 covers 14 residues. The chain's CDR3 is CSAVLAGRTDTQYF.

The chain joins TRBV6-5 to TRBJ1-1. Germline V CDR1 and CDR2: MNHEY, SVGAGI. The CDR3 has 15 residues. Here the CDR3 reads CASSYSAKSMTEAFF.

V and J are TRBV5-1 and TRBJ1-1. Germline CDR1 is SGHRS and CDR2 is YFSETQ. The CDR3 loop spans 13 amino acids. The CDR3: CASSFGDNTEAFF.

The V and J genes are TRBV28 and TRBJ1-5; absent DNA, TCRdb's TRBD1 call cannot be checked. Germline CDR1 and CDR2: MDHEN and SYDVKM. This CDR3 has 16 residues. The CDR3 spells CASSRQGATLNQPQHF.

This chain connects TRBV9 to TRBJ2-2; lacking DNA, the TRBD1 call made by TCRdb goes unchecked. Per germline, CDR1 SGDLS and CDR2 YYNGEE. This CDR3 contains 16 residues. The CDR3 protein is CASSVEGVANTGELFF.

The chain links TRBV12-3 or TRBV12-4 to TRBJ2-3; the D call from TCRdb, TRBD1, cannot be confirmed without DNA. CDR3 length: 13 residues. CDR3 in amino acids: CASRGGSKDTQYF.

The chain couples TRBV18 to TRBJ2-2; the D call from TCRdb, TRBD1, cannot be confirmed without DNA. The CDR3 length is 16 residues. The germline V gene encodes CDR1 KGHSH and CDR2 LQKENI. The CDR3 here is CASSPIATGETGELFF.

The CDR3 is CASSYQQGIMNTEAFF. The V and J genes are TRBV6-2 or TRBV6-3 and TRBJ1-1; the D call from TCRdb, TRBD1, cannot be confirmed without DNA. Germline V gives CDR1 MNHEY, CDR2 SVGEGT. The CDR3 runs to 16 residues.

CDR3 protein: CDSGSGANVLTF. The rearrangement joins TRBV21-1 to TRBJ2-6; TCRdb names TRBD2, which stays unverified in the absence of DNA. TRBV21-1 is a listed pseudogene. CDR3 length: 12 residues.

J is TRBJ2-6 and V is TRBV6-2 or TRBV6-3; TCRdb reports TRBD1, a call that lacks DNA to check it against. The length of the CDR3 is 19 residues. Germline CDR1 and CDR2: MNHEY and SVGEGT. CDR3 region: CASSYAPGSRDPGANVLTF.

The chain carries TRBV5-1 and TRBJ1-6. CDR1 and CDR2 from the germline V gene are SGHRS and YFSETQ. The CDR3 is made up of 14 amino acids. The chain's CDR3 is CASSLSAVNSPLHF.

This chain links TRBV2 with TRBJ2-7. The CDR3 is 15 amino acids. Germline CDR1 SNHLY, CDR2 FYNNEI. CDR3 amino acids: CASSESFRLTYEQYF.

The chain recombines TRBV2 with TRBJ2-1; the TRBD1 assignment by TCRdb is unverifiable without DNA. Germline-derived CDR1 and CDR2 are SNHLY and FYNNEI. This CDR3 is built from 14 residues. The CDR3: CASTTRATSNEQFF. The variable domain in full, completed from reference TRBV2 and TRBJ2-1, reads EPEVTQTPSHQVTQMGQEVILRCVPISNHLYFYWYRQILGQKVEFLVSFYNNEISEKSEIFDDQFSVERPDGSNFTLKIRSTKLEDSAMYFCASTTRATSNEQFFGPGTRLTVL.

The CDR3 spells CASSLVPQKRTSQETQYF. V is TRBV11-2 and J is TRBJ2-5. The CDR3 length is 18 residues. The V gene's germline CDR1 is SGHAT and CDR2 FQNNGV.

The gene calls are TRBV10-3 and TRBJ2-5; the TCRdb D gene call, TRBD2, has no DNA to confirm it. This CDR3 comprises 13 residues. Germline CDR1 and CDR2: ENHRY and SYGVKD. CDR3 protein: CAIRGGEEETQYF.

The chain recombines TRBV5-1 with TRBJ2-1; TCRdb designates TRBD2, a call that cannot be tested without DNA. This CDR3 comprises 15 residues. The germline V gene encodes CDR1 SGHRS and CDR2 YFSETQ. The CDR3 loop is CASTGSGEDYNEQFF. The full variable domain, its missing parts supplied by reference TRBV5-1 and TRBJ2-1, is KAGVTQTPRYLIKTRGQQVTLSCSPISGHRSVSWYQQTPGQGLQFLFEYFSETQRNKGNFPGRFSGRQFSNSRSEMNVSTLELGDSALYLCASTGSGEDYNEQFFGPGTRLTVL.

V and J are TRBV5-4 and TRBJ1-2; TCRdb's D call of TRBD1 is untestable without DNA. This CDR3 is 13 amino acids long. Germline V gene lookup returns CDR1 SGHNT and CDR2 YYREEE (reference sequence). The CDR3 loop reads CASSTDRYYGYTF.

This chain links TRBV7-2 with TRBJ2-7. The CDR3 length is 11 residues. Germline CDR1 SGHTA, CDR2 FQGNSA. CDR3 loop: CASSVNYEQYF.